Presented here are 4 T cell receptor beta chains from one specimen sequenced in a study of blood T cell repertoires in COVID-19. Repertoires were generated with immunoSEQ multiplex PCR, while TCRdb's copy carries only in-frame clones and drops some. The sample yields roughly 230,000 clones, more than 75% seen once. The material sequenced was PBMCs or T cells enriched from blood (not recorded which). The receptors were sampled from a woman in her forties or fifties who had been exposed to COVID-19.

The V gene is TRBV11-2, the J gene TRBJ1-1, with D possibly being TRBD1 (5 bases). Looked up from germline, CDR1 is SGHAT and CDR2 is FQNNGV. V lost 1 base to trimming and J lost 3 bases, with 12 bases between them. This CDR3 region has 15 residues. Here the CDR3 reads CASSLGRGGDTEAFF. The CDR3 bases are TGTGCCAGCAGCTTAGGAAGGGGTGGCGACACTGAAGCTTTCTTT. The whole variable domain, filled in from reference TRBV11-2 and TRBJ1-1, reads EAGVAQSPRYKIIEKRQSVAFWCNPISGHATLYWYQQILGQGPKLLIQFQNNGVVDDSQLPKDRFSAERLKGVDSTLKIQPAKLEDSAVYLCASSLGRGGDTEAFFGQGTRLTVV.

J is TRBJ1-1 and V is TRBV3-1 (or the pseudogene TRBV3-2), with TRBD1 matching 12 bases. The CDR3 totals 18 residues. Trimming cost V 2 bases and J 0 bases; bases outside gene matches: 7. Germline V CDR1 and CDR2: LGHDT, YNNKEL (reference sequence). The DNA for the CDR3 is TGTGCCAGCAGCCAAAACCGGGACAGGGGGCTCTTGAACACTGAAGCTTTCTTT. Amino acid sequence: CASSQNRDRGLLNTEAFF.

CDR3 nucleotide sequence: TGTGCCAGCAGCCTAAGCGGACAGGGAGAATCCTACGAGCAGTACTTC. It translates to CASSLSGQGESYEQYF. The chain links TRBV7-2 to TRBJ2-7; 8 positions match TRBD1. CDR1 and CDR2 from the germline V gene are SGHTA and FQGNSA. This CDR3 spans 16 amino acids. V lost 5 bases and J lost 1; bases outside the gene matches: 10.

The V and J genes are TRBV2 and TRBJ1-5, with a possible D match to TRBD1 (6 bases). Germline CDR1 and CDR2: SNHLY and FYNNEI. Trimming took off 7 bases at V and 6 bases at J, with 10 bases between the two ends. This CDR3 has 12 residues. The CDR3 protein is CASTGETQPQHF. The CDR3 DNA reads as TGTGCCAGCACAGGGGAAACTCAGCCCCAGCATTTT.